One TCR beta chain is described in this entry. Its antigen remains unknown. Sample time point: persistent/refractory GD, antithyroid drugs over 5 years with positive TRAb. Preparation of the TCR library used RNA extracted from PBMCs. This sample was included in a study of regulatory T cells in long-lasting Graves disease. Looking at the study overall: Over 5 years of antithyroid drugs with positive TSH receptor antibodies was taken to mean persistent Graves' disease. General study results and limits: TCR diversity in persistent Graves' patients was below that of newly diagnosed ones. Blood alone, not thyroid tissue, was studied. Persistent disease preferred TRBV28, TRBJ1-2 and TRBJ2-5.

Germline CDR1 reads LNHDA; CDR2 reads SQIVND (reference sequence). V gave up 3 bases and J gave up 1 base, with 6 bases separating them. The CDR3 runs 13 residues. Building the TCR beta libraries relied on iRepertoire HTBI primers, and CDR3 regions underwent Arm-PCR. TCRdb processed the multiplex PCR reads anew with MiXCR; each CDR3 protein has one entry. The sample carries more than 300,000 distinct CDR3 sequences, around a fifth recorded once. V and J are TRBV19 and TRBJ1-1; unclear D gene. This TCR derives from a female donor with Graves disease. The sequenced sample was peripheral blood mononuclear cells (PBMCs), obtained when the disease was refractory, from a patient treated with antithyroid drugs. The CDR3 loop reads CASSINKNTEAFF. CDR3 nucleotides: TGTGCCAGTAGTATCAACAAGAACACTGAAGCTTTCTTT.